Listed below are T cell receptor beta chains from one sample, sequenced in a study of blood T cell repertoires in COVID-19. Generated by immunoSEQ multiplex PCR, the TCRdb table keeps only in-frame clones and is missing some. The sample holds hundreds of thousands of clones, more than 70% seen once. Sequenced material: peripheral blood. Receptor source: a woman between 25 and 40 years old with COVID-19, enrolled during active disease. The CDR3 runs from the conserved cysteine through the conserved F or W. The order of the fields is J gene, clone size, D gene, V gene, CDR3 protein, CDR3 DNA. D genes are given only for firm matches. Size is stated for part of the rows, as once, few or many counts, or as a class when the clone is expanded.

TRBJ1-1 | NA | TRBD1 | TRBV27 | CASSMRATGSSGTEAFF | TGTGCCAGCAGCATGAGAGCGACAGGGTCGTCCGGAACTGAAGCTTTCTTT
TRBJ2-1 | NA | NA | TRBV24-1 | CATSPQGFNEQFF | TGTGCCACCAGCCCCCAGGGTTTCAATGAGCAGTTCTTC
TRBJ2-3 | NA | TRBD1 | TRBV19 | CASRTGQGIFTDTQYF | TGTGCCAGTAGGACGGGACAGGGAATATTCACAGATACGCAGTATTTT
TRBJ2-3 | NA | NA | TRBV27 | CASSSFWGGTDTQYF | TGTGCCAGCAGTTCCTTTTGGGGGGGCACAGATACGCAGTATTTT
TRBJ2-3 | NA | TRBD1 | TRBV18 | CASSARQGADTQYF | TGTGCCAGCTCAGCCCGACAGGGGGCTGATACGCAGTATTTT
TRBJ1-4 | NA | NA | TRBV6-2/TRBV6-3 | CASSYQQGGEKLFF | TGTGCCAGCAGTTATCAACAGGGAGGGGAAAAACTGTTTTTT
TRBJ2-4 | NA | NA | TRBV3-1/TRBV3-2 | CASSQDQVAPMAAKNIQYF | TGTGCCAGCAGCCAAGACCAAGTAGCCCCAATGGCAGCCAAAAACATTCAGTACTTC
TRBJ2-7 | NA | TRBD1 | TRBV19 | CASKGQGAGEQYF | TGTGCCAGTAAGGGACAGGGTGCGGGGGAGCAGTACTTC
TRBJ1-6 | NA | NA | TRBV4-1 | CASSLYREGNSPLHF | TGCGCCAGCAGCTTGTACAGGGAGGGTAATTCACCCCTCCACTTT
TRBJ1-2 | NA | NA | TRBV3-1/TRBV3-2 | CASSQRGGGRAYGYTF | TGTGCCAGCAGCCAAAGGGGGGGCGGCAGGGCATATGGCTACACCTTC
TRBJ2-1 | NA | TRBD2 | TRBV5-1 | CASSLTSGGTGNEQFF | TGCGCCAGCAGCTTGACTAGCGGGGGGACTGGGAATGAGCAGTTCTTC
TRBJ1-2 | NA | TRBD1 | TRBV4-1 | CASSRTQPGQGGSNYGYTF | TGCGCCAGCAGCCGGACACAACCGGGACAGGGGGGATCTAACTATGGCTACACCTTC
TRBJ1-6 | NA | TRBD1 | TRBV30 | CAWREQGNSPLHF | TGTGCCTGGAGAGAACAGGGGAACTCACCCCTCCACTTT
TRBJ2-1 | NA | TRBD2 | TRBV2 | CASRPTLAGPPNEQFF | TGTGCCAGCAGGCCAACCCTAGCGGGGCCCCCTAATGAGCAGTTCTTC
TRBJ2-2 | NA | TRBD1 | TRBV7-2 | CASTHPGTANTGELFF | TGTGCCAGCACTCACCCCGGGACAGCGAACACCGGGGAGCTGTTTTTT
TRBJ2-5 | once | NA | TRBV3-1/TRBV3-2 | CASSPQASQETQYF | TGTGCCAGCAGCCCTCAAGCATCCCAAGAGACCCAGTACTTC
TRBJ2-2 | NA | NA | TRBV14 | CASSQSPRANTGELFF | TGTGCCAGCAGCCAATCCCCCAGGGCGAACACCGGGGAGCTGTTTTTT
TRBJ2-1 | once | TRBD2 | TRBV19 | CASSSGTSVGDEQFF | TGTGCCAGTAGTTCCGGGACTAGCGTTGGGGATGAGCAGTTCTTC
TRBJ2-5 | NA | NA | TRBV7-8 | CASSESKINRGETQYF | TGTGCCAGCAGCGAATCAAAAATCAATAGGGGAGAGACCCAGTACTTC
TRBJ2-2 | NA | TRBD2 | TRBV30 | CAWTKTLGTSSTGELFF | TGTGCCTGGACCAAAACTCTTGGGACTAGCAGCACCGGGGAGCTGTTTTTT
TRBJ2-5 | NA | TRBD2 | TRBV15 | CATSKGLAGEETQYF | TGTGCCACCAGCAAGGGACTAGCGGGAGAGGAGACCCAGTACTTC
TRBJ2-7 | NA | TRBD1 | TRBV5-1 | CASSFRQGVSYEQYF | TGCGCCAGCAGCTTCCGACAGGGGGTCTCCTACGAGCAGTACTTC
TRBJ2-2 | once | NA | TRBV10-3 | CAISDLGGGELFF | TGTGCCATCAGTGACCTAGGGGGCGGGGAGCTGTTTTTT
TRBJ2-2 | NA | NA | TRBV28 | CASSSILVRGGELFF | TGTGCCAGCAGCAGTATCTTAGTGCGCGGCGGGGAGCTGTTTTTT
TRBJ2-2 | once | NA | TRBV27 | CASSLSLANTGELFF | TGTGCCAGCAGCCTCAGTCTGGCGAACACCGGGGAGCTGTTTTTT
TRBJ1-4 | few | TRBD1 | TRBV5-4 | CASSLAGQGSEKLFF | TGTGCCAGCAGCTTGGCGGGACAGGGTTCTGAAAAACTGTTTTTT
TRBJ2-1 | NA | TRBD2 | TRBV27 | CASSLLAGGLSSYNEQFF | TGTGCCAGCAGTTTGCTAGCGGGAGGACTCAGCTCCTACAATGAGCAGTTCTTC
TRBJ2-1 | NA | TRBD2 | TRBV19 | CASSISRGSEREFF | TGTGCCAGTAGTATATCCCGCGGGAGTGAAAGGGAGTTCTTC
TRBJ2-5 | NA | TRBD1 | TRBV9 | CASSRTGVETQYF | TGTGCCAGCAGCCGGACAGGGGTGGAGACCCAGTACTTC
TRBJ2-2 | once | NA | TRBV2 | CASSGRGATGELFF | TGTGCCAGCAGTGGCAGGGGAGCCACCGGGGAGCTGTTTTTT
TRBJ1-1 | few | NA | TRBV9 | CASSPRNKNTEAFF | TGTGCCAGCAGCCCTAGAAACAAGAACACTGAAGCTTTCTTT
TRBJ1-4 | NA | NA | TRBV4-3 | CASSQDLSEKLFF | TGCGCCAGCAGCCAAGATCTCAGTGAAAAACTGTTTTTT
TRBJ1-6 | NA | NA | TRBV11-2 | CASSLGGGGMASPLHF | TGTGCCAGCAGCTTAGGGGGTGGGGGGATGGCTTCACCCCTCCACTTT
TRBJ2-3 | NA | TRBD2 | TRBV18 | CASSPPSGETTDTQYF | TGTGCCAGCTCACCACCTAGCGGGGAGACCACAGATACGCAGTATTTT
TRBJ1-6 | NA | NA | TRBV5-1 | CASSLGQGGNSPLHF | TGCGCCAGCAGCTTGGGGCAGGGAGGTAATTCACCCCTCCACTTT
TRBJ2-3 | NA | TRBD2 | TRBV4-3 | CASSPGAGGPRRTDTQYF | TGCGCCAGCAGCCCTGGGGCGGGGGGGCCAAGGAGAACAGATACGCAGTATTTT
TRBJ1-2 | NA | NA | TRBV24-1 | CATRSQDHYGYTF | TGTGCCACCAGATCACAGGACCACTATGGCTACACCTTC
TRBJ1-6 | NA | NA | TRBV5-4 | CASSWGLTYNSPLHF | TGTGCCAGCAGCTGGGGACTTACCTATAATTCACCCCTCCACTTT
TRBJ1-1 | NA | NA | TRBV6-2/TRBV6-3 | CASTPGHQNTEAFF | TGTGCCAGCACCCCTGGACATCAGAACACTGAAGCTTTCTTT
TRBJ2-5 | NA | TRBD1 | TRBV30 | CATDRGKGETQYF | TGTGCTACTGACAGGGGGAAAGGGGAGACCCAGTACTTC
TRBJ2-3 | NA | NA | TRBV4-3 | CASSPGGRDTQYF | TGCGCCAGCAGCCCCGGGGGGCGGGATACGCAGTATTTT
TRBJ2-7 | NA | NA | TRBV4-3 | CASSQDTGRGEQYF | TGCGCCAGCAGCCAAGATACAGGGAGGGGCGAGCAGTACTTC